The clone carrying this T cell receptor beta chain has more than one count but fewer than ten. Germline is not matched at one junction end, which may reflect a read error. The entry originates in a study of T-cell reconstitution after alpha-beta-depleted transplantation in children. The authors prepared the TCRbeta library with unique molecular identifiers. TCRdb passed the PCR reads through MiXCR, listing each CDR3 protein once. The sample holds about half a million distinct CDR3 sequences, under 15% seen once. The CDR3 sequence is 13 residues long. Per germline, CDR1 SGHDN and CDR2 FVKESK. Material: PBMCs from the stem cell graft donor, obtained from the stem cell graft. This receptor was obtained from a human donor who donated a stem cell graft to a child with combined immunodeficiency. The V and J genes are TRBV14 and TRBJ2-1; D unresolved. CDR3 in amino acids: CASSQDGVRAPVF. The CDR3 DNA sequence: TGTGCCAGCAGCCAAGATGGGGTAAGGGCCCCAGTCTTC.